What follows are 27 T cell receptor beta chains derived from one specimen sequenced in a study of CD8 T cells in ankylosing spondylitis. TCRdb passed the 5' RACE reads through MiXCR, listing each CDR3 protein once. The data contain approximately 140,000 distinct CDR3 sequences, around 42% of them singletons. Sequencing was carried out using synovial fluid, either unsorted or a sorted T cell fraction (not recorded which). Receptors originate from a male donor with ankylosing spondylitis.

The CDR3 DNA reads as TGCGCCAGCAGCCAAGAGGACCCTTCAGGGCGTGGGCAGCCCCAGCATTTT. Encoded protein: CASSQEDPSGRGQPQHF. The gene calls are TRBV4-1 and TRBJ1-5; D is perhaps TRBD1 (5 bases). The V gene lost 0 bases and the J gene lost 7 bases, with 19 bases spanning the gap. The germline V gene encodes CDR1 MGHRA and CDR2 YSYEKL. The CDR3 spans 17 residues.

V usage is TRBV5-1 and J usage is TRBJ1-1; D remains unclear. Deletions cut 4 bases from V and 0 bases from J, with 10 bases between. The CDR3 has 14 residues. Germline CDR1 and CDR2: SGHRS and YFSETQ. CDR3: CASSLLGMNTEAFF. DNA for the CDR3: TGCGCCAGCAGCCTCCTCGGCATGAACACTGAAGCTTTCTTT. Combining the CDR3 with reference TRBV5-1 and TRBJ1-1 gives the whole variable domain KAGVTQTPRYLIKTRGQQVTLSCSPISGHRSVSWYQQTPGQGLQFLFEYFSETQRNKGNFPGRFSGRQFSNSRSEMNVSTLELGDSALYLCASSLLGMNTEAFFGQGTRLTVV.

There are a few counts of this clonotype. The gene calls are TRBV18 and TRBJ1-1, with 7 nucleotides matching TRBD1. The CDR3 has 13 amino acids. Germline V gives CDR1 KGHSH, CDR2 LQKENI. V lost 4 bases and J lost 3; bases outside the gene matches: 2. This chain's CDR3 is CASSRDSHTEAFF. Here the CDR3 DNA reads TGTGCCAGCTCACGGGACAGCCACACTGAAGCTTTCTTT.

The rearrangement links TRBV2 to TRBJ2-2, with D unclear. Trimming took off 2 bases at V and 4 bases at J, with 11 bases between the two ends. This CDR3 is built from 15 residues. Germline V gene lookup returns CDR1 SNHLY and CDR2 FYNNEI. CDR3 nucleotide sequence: TGTGCCAGCAGTGAAATGGACCGGACCACCGGGGAGCTGTTTTTT. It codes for CASSEMDRTTGELFF.

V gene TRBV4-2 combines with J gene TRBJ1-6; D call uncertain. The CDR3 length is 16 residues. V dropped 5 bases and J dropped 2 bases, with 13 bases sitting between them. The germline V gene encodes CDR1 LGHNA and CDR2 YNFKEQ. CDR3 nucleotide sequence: TGTGCCAGCAGCACTCAGTGGCTCCCCTATAATTCACCCCTCCACTTT. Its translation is CASSTQWLPYNSPLHF.

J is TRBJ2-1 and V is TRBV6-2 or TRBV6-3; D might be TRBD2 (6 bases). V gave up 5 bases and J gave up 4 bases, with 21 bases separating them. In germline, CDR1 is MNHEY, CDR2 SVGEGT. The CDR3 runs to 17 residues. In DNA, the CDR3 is TGTGCCAGCAGTCCCTGGGGAGGAAAAGGCACTTACAATGAGCAGTTCTTC. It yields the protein CASSPWGGKGTYNEQFF.

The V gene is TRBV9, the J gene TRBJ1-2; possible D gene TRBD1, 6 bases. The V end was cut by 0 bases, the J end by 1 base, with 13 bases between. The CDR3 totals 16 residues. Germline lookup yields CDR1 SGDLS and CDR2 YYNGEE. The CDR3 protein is CASSVDGTGHNYGYTF. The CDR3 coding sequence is TGTGCCAGCAGCGTAGACGGGACGGGACATAACTATGGCTACACCTTC.

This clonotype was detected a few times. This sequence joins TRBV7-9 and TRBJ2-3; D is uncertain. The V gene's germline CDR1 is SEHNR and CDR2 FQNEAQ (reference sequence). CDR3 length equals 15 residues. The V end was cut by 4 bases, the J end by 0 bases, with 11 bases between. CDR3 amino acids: CASSSTESSTDTQYF. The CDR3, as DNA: TGTGCCAGCAGCTCGACTGAATCTAGCACAGATACGCAGTATTTT.

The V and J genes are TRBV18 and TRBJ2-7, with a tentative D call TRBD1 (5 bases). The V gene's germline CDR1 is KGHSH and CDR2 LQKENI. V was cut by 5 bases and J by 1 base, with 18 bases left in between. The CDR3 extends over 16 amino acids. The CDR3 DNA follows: TGTGCCAGCTCAACCCAAATCAGGGATTCTTCCTACGAGCAGTACTTC. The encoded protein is CASSTQIRDSSYEQYF.

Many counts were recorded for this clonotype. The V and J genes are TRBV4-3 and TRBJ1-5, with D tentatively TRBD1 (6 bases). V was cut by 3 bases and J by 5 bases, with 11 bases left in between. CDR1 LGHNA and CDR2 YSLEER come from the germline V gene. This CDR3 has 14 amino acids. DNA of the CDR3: TGCGCCAGCAGCCAGAGTCAGGGGCATCAGCCCCAGCATTTT. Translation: CASSQSQGHQPQHF.

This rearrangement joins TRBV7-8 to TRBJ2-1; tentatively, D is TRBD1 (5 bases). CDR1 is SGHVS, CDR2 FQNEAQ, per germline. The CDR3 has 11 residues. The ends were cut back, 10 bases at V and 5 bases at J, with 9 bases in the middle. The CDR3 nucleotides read TGTGCCACAAGACAGAACAATGAGCAGTTCTTC. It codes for CATRQNNEQFF. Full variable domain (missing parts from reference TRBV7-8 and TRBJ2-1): GAGVSQSPRYKVAKRGQDVALRCDPISGHVSLFWYQQALGQGPEFLTYFQNEAQLDKSGLPSDRFFAERPEGSVSTLKIQRTQQEDSAVYLCATRQNNEQFFGPGTRLTVL.

The CDR3 reads CASSIDTDTQYF. The CDR3, as DNA: TGCGCCAGCAGCATAGACACAGATACGCAGTATTTT. This chain joins TRBV5-1 and TRBJ2-3; D remains ambiguous. The germline CDR1 and CDR2 sequences are SGHRS and YFSETQ. The CDR3 is 12 amino acids. V gave up 4 bases and J gave up 2 bases, with 5 bases separating them.

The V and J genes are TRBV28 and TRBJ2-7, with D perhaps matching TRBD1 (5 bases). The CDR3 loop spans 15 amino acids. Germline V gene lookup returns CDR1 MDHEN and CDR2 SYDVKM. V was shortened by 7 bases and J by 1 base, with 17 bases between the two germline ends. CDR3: CASKWALDKSYEQYF. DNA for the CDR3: TGTGCCAGCAAGTGGGCCTTGGACAAATCCTACGAGCAGTACTTC.

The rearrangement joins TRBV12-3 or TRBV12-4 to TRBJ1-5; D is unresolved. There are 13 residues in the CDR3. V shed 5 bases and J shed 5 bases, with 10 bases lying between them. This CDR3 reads CASSLGRHQPQHF. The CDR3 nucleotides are TGTGCCAGCAGTCTCGGACGCCATCAGCCCCAGCATTTT.

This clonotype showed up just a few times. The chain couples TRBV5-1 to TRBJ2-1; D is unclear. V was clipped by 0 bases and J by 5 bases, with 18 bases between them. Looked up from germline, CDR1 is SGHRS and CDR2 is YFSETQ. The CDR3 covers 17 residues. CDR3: CASSLADFLPQNNEQFF. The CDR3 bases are TGCGCCAGCAGCTTGGCCGATTTTTTGCCCCAAAACAATGAGCAGTTCTTC.

CDR3 loop: CSARVGSENSPLHF. In DNA, the CDR3 is TGCAGTGCTAGGGTCGGATCTGAGAATTCACCCCTCCACTTT. The chain recombines TRBV20-1 with TRBJ1-6, with D unclear. The germline V and J ends were trimmed by 3 bases and 7 bases, with 13 bases remaining between them. The CDR3 totals 14 residues. Germline-derived CDR1 and CDR2 are DFQATT and SNEGSKA (reference sequence).

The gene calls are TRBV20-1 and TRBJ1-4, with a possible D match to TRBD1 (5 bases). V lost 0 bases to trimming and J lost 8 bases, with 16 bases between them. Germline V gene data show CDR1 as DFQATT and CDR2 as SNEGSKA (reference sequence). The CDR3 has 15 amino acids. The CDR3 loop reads CSAREWSDSGEKLFF. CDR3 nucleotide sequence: TGCAGTGCTAGAGAGTGGAGTGACAGTGGCGAAAAACTGTTTTTT.

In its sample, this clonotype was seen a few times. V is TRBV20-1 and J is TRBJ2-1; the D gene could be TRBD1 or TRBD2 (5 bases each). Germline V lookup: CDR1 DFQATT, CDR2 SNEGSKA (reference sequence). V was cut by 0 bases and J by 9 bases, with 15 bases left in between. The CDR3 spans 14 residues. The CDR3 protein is CSAREGWGWSEQFF. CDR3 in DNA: TGCAGTGCTAGAGAAGGTTGGGGGTGGAGTGAGCAGTTCTTC.

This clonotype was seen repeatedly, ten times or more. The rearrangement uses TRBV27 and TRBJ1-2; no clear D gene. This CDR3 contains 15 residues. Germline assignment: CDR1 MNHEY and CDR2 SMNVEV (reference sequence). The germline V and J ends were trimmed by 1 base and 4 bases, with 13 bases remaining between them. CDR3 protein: CASSLYPQETYGYTF. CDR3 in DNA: TGTGCCAGCAGTTTATATCCCCAGGAGACCTATGGCTACACCTTC.

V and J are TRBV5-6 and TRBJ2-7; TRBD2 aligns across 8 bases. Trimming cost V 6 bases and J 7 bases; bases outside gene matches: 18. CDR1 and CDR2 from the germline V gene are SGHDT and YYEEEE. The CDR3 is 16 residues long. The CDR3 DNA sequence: TGTGCCAGCACCGACCTACGGGAGGGAGCGCCGTGGGAGCAGTACTTC. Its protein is CASTDLREGAPWEQYF.

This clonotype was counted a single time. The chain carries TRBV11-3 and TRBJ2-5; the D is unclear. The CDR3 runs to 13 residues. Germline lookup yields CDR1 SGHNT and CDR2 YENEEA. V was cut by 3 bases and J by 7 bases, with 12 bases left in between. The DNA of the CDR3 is TGTGCCAGCAGCTTTACCCCAACGTGGACCCAGTACTTC. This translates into CASSFTPTWTQYF.

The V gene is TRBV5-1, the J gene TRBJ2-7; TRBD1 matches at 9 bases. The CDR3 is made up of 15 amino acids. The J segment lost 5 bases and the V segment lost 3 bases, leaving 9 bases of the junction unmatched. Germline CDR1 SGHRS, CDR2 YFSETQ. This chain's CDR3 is CASSYPGQGPHEQYF. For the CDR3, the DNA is TGCGCCAGCAGCTACCCGGGACAGGGTCCCCACGAGCAGTACTTC. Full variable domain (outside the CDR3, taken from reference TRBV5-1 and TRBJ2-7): KAGVTQTPRYLIKTRGQQVTLSCSPISGHRSVSWYQQTPGQGLQFLFEYFSETQRNKGNFPGRFSGRQFSNSRSEMNVSTLELGDSALYLCASSYPGQGPHEQYFGPGTRLTVT.

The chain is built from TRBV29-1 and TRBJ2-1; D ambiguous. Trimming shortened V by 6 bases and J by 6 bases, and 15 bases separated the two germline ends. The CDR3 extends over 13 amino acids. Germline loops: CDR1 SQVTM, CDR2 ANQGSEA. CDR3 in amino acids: CSVASPSGNEQFF. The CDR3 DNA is TGCAGCGTCGCCTCACCATCTGGCAATGAGCAGTTCTTC.

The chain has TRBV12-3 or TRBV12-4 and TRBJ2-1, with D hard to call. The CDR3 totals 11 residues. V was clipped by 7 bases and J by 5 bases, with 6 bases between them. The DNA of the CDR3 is TGTGCCAGCATTGCGAACAATGAGCAGTTCTTC. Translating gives CASIANNEQFF.

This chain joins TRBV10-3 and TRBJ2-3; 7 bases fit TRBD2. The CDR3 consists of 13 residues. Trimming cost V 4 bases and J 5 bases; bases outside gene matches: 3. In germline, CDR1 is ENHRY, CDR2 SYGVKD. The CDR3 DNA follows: TGTGCCATCAGTGGCCTAGCGGTAGATACGCAGTATTTT. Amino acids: CAISGLAVDTQYF.

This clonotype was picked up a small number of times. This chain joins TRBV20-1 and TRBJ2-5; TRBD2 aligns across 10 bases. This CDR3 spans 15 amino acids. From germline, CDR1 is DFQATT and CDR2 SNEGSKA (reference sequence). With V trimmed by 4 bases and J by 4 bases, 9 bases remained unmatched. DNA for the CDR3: TGCAGTGCTAAAACGCCGGGACTAGCGTCAGAGACCCAGTACTTC. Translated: CSAKTPGLASETQYF.

The CDR3 coding sequence is TGTGCCAGCAGTTTAACGTCGGACAGGGGACCCACTGAAGCTTTCTTT. This encodes CASSLTSDRGPTEAFF. The V call is TRBV12-3 or TRBV12-4, the J call TRBJ1-1, with 9 bases that match TRBD1. J lost 4 bases, V lost 2 bases, and 8 bases had no gene match. The CDR3 has 16 amino acids.